This is a list of T cell receptor beta chains from one sample in a study of CD8 T cells in Susac syndrome. TCRdb reprocessed the immunoSEQ multiplex PCR reads via MiXCR and lists one record per CDR3 protein. The profile shows approximately 150,000 distinct CDR3 sequences, around 93% of them singletons. Input material: CD4+ T cells from PBMCs. Source of these receptors: a human donor in good health. The CDR3 runs from the conserved cysteine through the conserved F or W. The D gene is left open where the match is weak.

v_gene	d_gene	j_gene	CDR3nt	CDR3aa
TRBV3-1	TRBD2	TRBJ2-2	TGTGCCAGCAGCCAAGGGACTAGCGGGGGAAACACCGGGGAGCTGTTTTTT	CASSQGTSGGNTGELFF
TRBV20-1	-	TRBJ1-1	TGCGCTGGATCTGGGCACACTGAAGCTTTCTTT	CAGSGHTEAFF
TRBV15	-	TRBJ2-7	TGTGCCACCAAAAGGACAATGCCCCACGAGCAGTACTTC	CATKRTMPHEQYF
TRBV7-6	-	TRBJ2-3	TGTGCCAGCAGCCAGGGTTTAGGTACAGATACGCAGTATTTT	CASSQGLGTDTQYF
TRBV4-2	TRBD2	TRBJ2-4	TGTGCCAGCAGCCAAGATGGGATAGCGGGGGGGCTAGCCAAAAACATTCAGTACTTC	CASSQDGIAGGLAKNIQYF
TRBV28	-	TRBJ2-7	TGTGCCAGCAGTTTCGGGGGTCAGAAGTCCTACGAGCAGTACTTC	CASSFGGQKSYEQYF
TRBV7-3	TRBD2	TRBJ2-2	TGTGCCAGCAGCTTAAATAGCGGGGGAACCGGGGAGCTGTTTTTT	CASSLNSGGTGELFF
TRBV7-3	-	TRBJ2-3	TGTGCCAGCAGCCCCCACCTGAGGGGGGGCGCCACAGATACGCAGTATTTT	CASSPHLRGGATDTQYF
TRBV6-5	-	TRBJ1-2	TGTGCCAGCAGACCCACCGAGGGGACTGGCTATGGCTACACCTTC	CASRPTEGTGYGYTF
TRBV5-1	-	TRBJ2-7	TGCGCCAGCAGCTTGGCCGTCGGGAATACCTACGAGCAGTACTTC	CASSLAVGNTYEQYF
TRBV29-1	TRBD1	TRBJ2-5	TGCAGCGTTGCACAGGGGGCAGAGACCCAGTACTTC	CSVAQGAETQYF
TRBV18	-	TRBJ2-3	TGTGCCAGCCTACAGGGAATCACAGATACGCAGTATTTT	CASLQGITDTQYF
TRBV5-4	-	TRBJ2-7	TGTGCCAGCAGCTTATCAGGGGCATCTTTCTACGAGCAGTACTTC	CASSLSGASFYEQYF